The entry that follows covers one T cell receptor beta chain sequence. Antigen: not known. The length of the CDR3 is 12 residues. The V end was cut by 4 bases, the J end by 4 bases, with 8 bases between. Germline loops: CDR1 SNHLY, CDR2 FYNNEI. Previously, flow cytometry had revealed CD8+CD57+ cell expansion in the patients chosen for sequencing. The sample is drawn from a study of CD8+CD57+ T cells in acquired aplastic anemia. Profiling of TCR beta VDJ combinations and CDR3 sequences used genomic DNA as template. Each CDR3 protein is one row after TCRdb ran MiXCR on the reads. The data contain about 98,000 distinct CDR3 sequences, 55% to 70% of them seen just once; the ten biggest clones take up 65%. Study conclusions and caveats: More than 25 was the count of CD8+ CDR3 sequences that patients shared with controls.

Input material: sorted CD4+, CD8+, or CD8+CD57+ T cells (not recorded which) from PBMCs. The rearrangement links TRBV2 to TRBJ2-7; unclear D gene. The TCR comes from a human donor with aplastic anemia. CDR3 nucleotides: TGTGCCAGCAGTGTGCCTAAATACGAGCAGTACTTC. This gives the protein CASSVPKYEQYF.